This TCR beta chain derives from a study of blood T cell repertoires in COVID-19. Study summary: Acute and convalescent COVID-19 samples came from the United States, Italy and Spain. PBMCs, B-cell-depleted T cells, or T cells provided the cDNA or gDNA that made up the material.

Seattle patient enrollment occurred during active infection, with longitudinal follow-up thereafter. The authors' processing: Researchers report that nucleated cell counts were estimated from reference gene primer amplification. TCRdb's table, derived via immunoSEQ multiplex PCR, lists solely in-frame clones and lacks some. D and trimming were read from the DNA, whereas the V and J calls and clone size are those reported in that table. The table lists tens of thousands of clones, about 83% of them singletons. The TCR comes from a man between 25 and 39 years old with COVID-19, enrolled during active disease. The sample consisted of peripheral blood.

This CDR3 is CASSPGTGADTQYF. In DNA, the CDR3 is TGTGCCAGCAGCCCAGGGACAGGGGCAGATACGCAGTATTTT. V usage is TRBV6-4 and J usage is TRBJ2-3; 10 bases agree with TRBD1. The germline V gene has CDR1 MRHNA and CDR2 SNTAGT. V was pared by 6 bases and J by 4 bases, with 4 bases of the junction left unmatched. The CDR3 runs 14 residues.